The T cell receptor beta chain under discussion was sequenced for a study of radiotherapy plus CTLA-4 blockade in lung cancer listed by TCRdb under 2018. Broadly, across the study: Among the enrolled patients, about 19% had an objective response, and less than 40% reached disease control. On the study overall, not on this receptor specifically: After treatment with radiotherapy and ipilimumab, TCR clones that originated in tumors expanded in peripheral blood. Increased serum interferon-beta after radiation, together with early dynamic changes in blood T cell clones, were reported to be the strongest predictors of response.

In regard to this clone: Its antigen has not been determined. Sequence at one end of the junction differs from germline and may be a read error.

Libraries were constructed by the immunoSEQ multiplex PCR assay. As stored in TCRdb, this immuneACCESS dataset retains in-frame rearrangements with V and J assigned. A fraction of the clones does not appear; measured against another copy, unresolved V genes explain less than half of the discrepancy, and the remainder lacks a known reason. Within this sample are 40,000 or so clones, with about 63% of them counted one time only. The ten biggest clones cover approximately 17% of the sample. The CDR3 contains 13 residues, cysteine and phenylalanine counted. Kept here is only the CDR3 DNA, which spans 39 bases and is read in frame from base 1. CDR1 and CDR2 (SGHVS, FNYEAQ) derive from the germline V gene. In this study, focal radiation therapy paired with CTLA-4 blockade (ipilimumab) was tested in patients who had chemo-refractory metastatic non-small-cell lung cancer.

The clonotype originates from a human donor with non-small cell lung cancer who had a partial response to radiotherapy plus ipilimumab. Recombination joined TRBV7-6 with TRBJ2-3; the central 7 bases match TRBD1. The specimen was peripheral blood, collected from a patient treated with radiotherapy plus ipilimumab. CDR3 loop: CASSPTGADTQYF. The DNA sequence follows: TGTGCTAGCAGCCCTACAGGGGCAGATACGCAGTATTTT.